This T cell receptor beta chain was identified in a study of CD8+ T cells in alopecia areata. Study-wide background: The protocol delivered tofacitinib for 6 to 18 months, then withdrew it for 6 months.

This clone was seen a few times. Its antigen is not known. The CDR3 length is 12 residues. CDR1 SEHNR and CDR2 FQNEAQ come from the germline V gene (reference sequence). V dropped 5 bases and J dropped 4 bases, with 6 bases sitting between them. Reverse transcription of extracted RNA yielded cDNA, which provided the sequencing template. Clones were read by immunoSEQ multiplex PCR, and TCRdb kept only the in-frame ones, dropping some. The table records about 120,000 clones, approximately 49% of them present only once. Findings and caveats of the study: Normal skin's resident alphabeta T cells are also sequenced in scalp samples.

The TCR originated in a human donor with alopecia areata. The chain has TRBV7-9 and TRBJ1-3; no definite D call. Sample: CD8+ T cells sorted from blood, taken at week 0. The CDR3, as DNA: TGTGCCAGCAGCCCCGGGGGAAACACCATATATTTT. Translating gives CASSPGGNTIYF.